There are a few counts of the clone carrying this T cell receptor (beta chain). Its antigen is currently unknown. This sample was included in a study of long-term antiretroviral therapy in people with HIV. Looking at the study overall: It was about a decade before the 2015 immediate-ART recommendation that the earliest samples were taken. Broader study findings: Despite increasing after ART, diversity remained lower than that of transplant donor controls. Blood dating 2004 to 2017 may reflect older ART regimens. Clones showing expansion before ART dominated the repertoire at all time points.

The germline V gene encodes CDR1 MGHRA and CDR2 YSYEKL. This CDR3 has 15 amino acids. Trimming stripped 4 bases from V and 4 bases from J, with 14 bases between. immunoSEQ v3.0 was run at survey level. The method was immunoSEQ multiplex PCR; TCRdb's version includes in-frame clones alone and lacks a portion of them. The table shows 28,000 or so clones, with 84% occurring only once. The TCR was taken from a man younger than 35 with HIV. This sequence joins TRBV4-1 and TRBJ2-1, with D possibly being TRBD2 (5 bases). The sequences come from unsorted PBMCs, collected 0.4 years after starting antiretroviral therapy. As DNA, the CDR3 is TGCGCCAGCAGCCCAGAGCGGAGCCCATACAATGAGCAGTTCTTC. Translation: CASSPERSPYNEQFF.